The rows below give T cell receptor beta chains drawn from one sample of a study of regulatory T cells in long-lasting Graves disease. TCRdb reanalysed the multiplex PCR reads using MiXCR and keeps one entry per CDR3 protein. This table holds about 530,000 distinct CDR3 sequences, about 16% found once. These data also formed part of another study, on T cells in Graves' hyperthyroidism and ophthalmopathy.

The specimen was peripheral blood mononuclear cells (PBMCs), collected at new diagnosis, from a patient treated with antithyroid drugs. Receptors were obtained from a woman aged 35-65 years with Graves disease. Each CDR3 is given without its conserved first and last residue.

j_gene: TRBJ1-5
v_gene: TRBV27
CDR3aa: ASSRTPGQGIGNQPQH

j_gene: TRBJ2-7
v_gene: TRBV27
CDR3aa: ASSYRTGGSYEQY

j_gene: TRBJ2-3
v_gene: TRBV11-2
CDR3aa: ASSPEPEGTQY

j_gene: TRBJ1-3
v_gene: TRBV18
CDR3aa: ASSTMQTSLGERGTIY

j_gene: TRBJ2-1
v_gene: TRBV11-3
CDR3aa: ASKGNRGEQF

j_gene: TRBJ2-7
v_gene: TRBV18
CDR3aa: ASSPGQYYEQY

j_gene: TRBJ1-2
v_gene: TRBV24-1
CDR3aa: ATSDLITHLYGYT

j_gene: TRBJ1-1
v_gene: TRBV29-1
CDR3aa: SVVISGMGTEAF

j_gene: TRBJ1-2
v_gene: TRBV18
CDR3aa: ASTSTRQGHGYT

j_gene: TRBJ2-7
v_gene: TRBV15
CDR3aa: ATGQGSREQY

j_gene: TRBJ1-1
v_gene: TRBV11-2
CDR3aa: ASSSQLNTEAF

j_gene: TRBJ1-5
v_gene: TRBV19
CDR3aa: ASRRSPGTGWSNQPQH

j_gene: TRBJ1-2
v_gene: TRBV3-1
CDR3aa: ASSYRTGDYGYT

j_gene: TRBJ1-2
v_gene: TRBV28
CDR3aa: ASQRGQGGYGYT

j_gene: TRBJ2-5
v_gene: TRBV4-1
CDR3aa: ASSHLAGGQETQY

j_gene: TRBJ1-1
v_gene: TRBV27
CDR3aa: ASSLSGNVENTEAF

j_gene: TRBJ1-4
v_gene: TRBV20-1
CDR3aa: SARDGVDEKLF

j_gene: TRBJ2-1
v_gene: TRBV7-2
CDR3aa: ASSLEGGLSEQF

j_gene: TRBJ1-5
v_gene: TRBV19
CDR3aa: ASSLGRTRRGPNQPQH

j_gene: TRBJ1-5
v_gene: TRBV3-1
CDR3aa: ASSQTRGGGFGNQPQH

j_gene: TRBJ2-1
v_gene: TRBV2
CDR3aa: ASSKDRGSYNEQF

j_gene: TRBJ1-5
v_gene: TRBV6-5
CDR3aa: ASSYPGGGQPQH

j_gene: TRBJ2-7
v_gene: TRBV7-2
CDR3aa: ASSQRTGAAEQY

j_gene: TRBJ1-6
v_gene: TRBV3-1
CDR3aa: ASSQVGAGIRSPLH

j_gene: TRBJ1-1
v_gene: TRBV18
CDR3aa: ASSPGTEGYTEAF

j_gene: TRBJ2-7
v_gene: TRBV6-2/TRBV6-3
CDR3aa: ASGWEQY

j_gene: TRBJ2-1
v_gene: TRBV9
CDR3aa: ASSVAKGAPVGNEQF

j_gene: TRBJ2-7
v_gene: TRBV5-5
CDR3aa: ASVWGLAGLYEQY

j_gene: TRBJ1-5
v_gene: TRBV12-5
CDR3aa: ASGLVLDRSNQPQH

j_gene: TRBJ2-3
v_gene: TRBV12-3/TRBV12-4
CDR3aa: ASSSRFPDTQY

j_gene: TRBJ1-5
v_gene: TRBV12-3/TRBV12-4
CDR3aa: ASSLDRQGVTPQH

j_gene: TRBJ1-2
v_gene: TRBV5-1
CDR3aa: ASSLEGNQGYT

j_gene: TRBJ1-5
v_gene: TRBV18
CDR3aa: ASSRSGTGNNQPQH

j_gene: TRBJ1-5
v_gene: TRBV2
CDR3aa: ASSGGAGQPQH

j_gene: TRBJ1-1
v_gene: TRBV20-1
CDR3aa: SARDPAGATMNTEAF

j_gene: TRBJ2-2
v_gene: TRBV4-1
CDR3aa: ASSQWEDRRYTGELF

j_gene: TRBJ2-1
v_gene: TRBV7-2
CDR3aa: ASSPQGSSYNEQF

j_gene: TRBJ1-1
v_gene: TRBV10-3
CDR3aa: ATNPVLRGTEAF

j_gene: TRBJ2-7
v_gene: TRBV20-1
CDR3aa: SARGLRRDITSYEQY

j_gene: TRBJ1-5
v_gene: TRBV12-3/TRBV12-4
CDR3aa: ASIQGSGQPQH